These T cell receptor beta chains were read from a single sample in a study of cytomegalovirus exposure and HLA in healthy donors. TCRdb keeps only in-frame clones here, not all; method: immunoSEQ multiplex PCR. The sample holds 150,000 to 200,000 clones, 85% seen once. The sample taken for sequencing was PBMCs. The receptors come from a man aged 25-40 years in good health and CMV-seropositive. The CDR3 runs from the conserved cysteine through the conserved F or W. Fields, in order: D gene, J gene, V gene, CDR3 protein. A D gene is named only where the DNA matches it firmly.

TRBD1	TRBJ1-2	TRBV4-1	CASSQVPGQASGGGYTF
TRBD2	TRBJ2-1	TRBV7-8	CASSLEGLPNEQFF
NA	TRBJ2-5	TRBV9	CASSARNSQGTQYF
NA	TRBJ2-6	TRBV4-2	CASSQETALSSGANVLTF
NA	TRBJ2-1	TRBV15	CATSVARGGNEQFF
NA	TRBJ2-3	TRBV7-2	CASSQGDTDTQYF
NA	TRBJ2-2	TRBV4-1	CASSREFYGELFF
NA	TRBJ1-1	TRBV29-1	CSVWTANTEAFF
NA	TRBJ2-7	TRBV27	CASRKQGSPYEQYF
NA	TRBJ2-3	TRBV4-1	CASSQVAGDTQYF
NA	TRBJ2-2	TRBV7-2	CASSPPGTPSRGGELFF
TRBD1	TRBJ2-3	TRBV19	CASTLGQGAGDTQYF
TRBD1	TRBJ2-1	TRBV7-2	CASSLGQGVYNEQFF
TRBD2	TRBJ2-1	TRBV6-4	CASSAREGLNEQFF
NA	TRBJ2-5	TRBV29-1	CSVEDREETQYF
TRBD1	TRBJ2-4	TRBV19	CASSPRTGKNFGLAKNIQYF
NA	TRBJ2-7	TRBV7-9	CSSSLEYSGQPYEQYF
NA	TRBJ1-5	TRBV1	CTSSQARPGDWNGNQPQHF
TRBD2	TRBJ2-3	TRBV7-9	CSSRGYLPGGPTDTQYF
NA	TRBJ2-2	TRBV18	CASSPGASTGELFF
TRBD2	TRBJ2-2	TRBV7-3	CASSPPPASGTSGELFF
TRBD1	TRBJ1-5	TRBV19	CASRPDRGGNQPQHF
NA	TRBJ2-3	TRBV12-1	CASSGLAGGLDTQYF
TRBD1	TRBJ1-1	TRBV28	CASSKHRDSYYTEAFF
NA	TRBJ1-1	TRBV6-1	CASSIELVHTEAFF
NA	TRBJ1-2	TRBV19	CASSRQGSYGYTF
TRBD1	TRBJ2-1	TRBV29-1	CSVQTGTYNEQFF
TRBD1	TRBJ1-1	TRBV2	CASRDRVNTEAFF